This T cell receptor (beta chain) was observed in a study of regulatory T cells in long-lasting Graves disease. Construction of TCR beta libraries relied on iRepertoire HTBI primers and on Arm-PCR targeting CDR3 regions. TCRdb re-derived calls from the multiplex PCR reads in MiXCR, one entry per CDR3 protein. The sample contains around 400,000 distinct CDR3 sequences, about 25% of which appear only once. Germline V gene data show CDR1 as SGHDT and CDR2 as YYEEEE. This CDR3 spans 14 amino acids. Trimming took 1 base from V and 4 from J; bases not matched to a gene: 4. Indicated time point: persistent/refractory GD, antithyroid drugs over 5 years with positive TRAb. The TCR library used RNA extracted from PBMCs.

This specimen was peripheral blood mononuclear cells (PBMCs), taken when the disease was refractory, from a patient treated with antithyroid drugs. The V and J genes are TRBV5-6 and TRBJ1-1; 7 bases line up with TRBD1. The clonotype was recovered from a female donor with Graves disease. CDR3 in amino acids: CASSLRGDSTEAFF. CDR3 in DNA: TGTGCCAGCAGCTTGAGGGGGGACAGCACTGAAGCTTTCTTT.